This T cell receptor beta chain was obtained from a study of technical replicates of blood from several donors. The protocol was immunoSEQ multiplex PCR, while the TCRdb copy is restricted to in-frame clones and leaves out a portion. The sample gives more than 55,000 clones, approximately 90% of which show up once; roughly 0.4% is in the top ten. This receptor was taken from a human donor in good health. Sample: T cells isolated from PBMCs.

DNA for the CDR3: TGTGCCAGCAAAGAAAGCAGGGGGCCACATCAGCCCCAGCATTTT. This sequence encodes CASKESRGPHQPQHF. The chain couples TRBV2 to TRBJ1-5; 8 bases align to TRBD1. This CDR3 spans 15 amino acids. The junction had 10 bases not matched to a gene; V was cut back by 7 bases and J by 5 bases. Germline V gives CDR1 SNHLY, CDR2 FYNNEI. Full variable domain (rest looked up from reference TRBV2 and TRBJ1-5): EPEVTQTPSHQVTQMGQEVILRCVPISNHLYFYWYRQILGQKVEFLVSFYNNEISEKSEIFDDQFSVERPDGSNFTLKIRSTKLEDSAMYFCASKESRGPHQPQHFGDGTRLSIL.